A single sample gave rise to the 22 T cell receptor beta chains below, sequenced in a study of T cell repertoires in cytomegalovirus infection. TCRdb used MiXCR to reprocess the reads, holding one entry per CDR3 protein. The sample lists a few hundred thousand distinct CDR3 sequences; more than 30% were seen once. The antigens these receptors bind are not known. The sequenced sample was cultured PBMCs, obtained from culture after CMV antigen stimulation. The receptors here all came from a human donor in good health (CMV status not recorded). Some clones in this sample may be carry-over from other donors' samples.

This clonotype was detected only a few times. This rearrangement joins TRBV6-2 or TRBV6-3 to TRBJ2-2; TRBD2 aligns across 8 bases. The germline V gene encodes CDR1 MNHEY and CDR2 SVGEGT. The CDR3 is 15 amino acids. The V gene end was trimmed by 6 bases and the J gene end by 6 bases; junction bases not matched to a gene: 9. The CDR3: CASRLPGLGSGELFF. The DNA of the CDR3 is TGTGCCAGCAGGCTCCCGGGACTAGGATCCGGGGAGCTGTTTTTT.

This clonotype was observed at least ten times. The gene calls are TRBV12-3 or TRBV12-4 and TRBJ2-7; TRBD1 aligns across 9 bases. The junction had 6 bases not matched to a gene; V was cut back by 6 bases and J by 0 bases. This CDR3 spans 15 amino acids. CDR3 DNA: TGTGCCAGCAGACCCGGACAGGGGTTCTCCTACGAGCAGTACTTC. It yields the protein CASRPGQGFSYEQYF.

The chain has TRBV7-9 and TRBJ1-4; 7 bases fit TRBD1. The germline gives CDR1 SEHNR, CDR2 FQNEAQ (reference sequence). The V gene end was trimmed by 1 base and the J gene end by 0 bases; junction bases not matched to a gene: 5. CDR3 length: 17 residues. The CDR3 nucleotides read TGTGCCAGCAGCTTAGGGACAGGCTTACCAACTAATGAAAAACTGTTTTTT. This translates into CASSLGTGLPTNEKLFF.

Ten or more counts support this clonotype. CDR3 DNA: TGTGCCAGCAGCCCCCGGATTGGGAGAACTGAAGCTTTCTTT. It is translated as CASSPRIGRTEAFF. The V and J genes are TRBV7-2 and TRBJ1-1; D ambiguous. V lost 5 bases and J lost 5, with 15 bases in between. Germline lookup yields CDR1 SGHTA and CDR2 FQGNSA. The CDR3 has 14 amino acids.

The rearrangement joins TRBV12-3 or TRBV12-4 to TRBJ2-2, with 7 bases aligning to TRBD1. V shed 4 bases, J shed 3 bases, and the junction held 29 bases outside the gene matches. The CDR3 contains 23 residues. CDR3 nucleotide sequence: TGTGCCAGCAGTTCCCTTGACAGGGATCGTCGGGGAATGCTTATACGGGACACCGGGGAGCTGTTTTTT. It is translated as CASSSLDRDRRGMLIRDTGELFF.

This chain joins TRBV4-3 and TRBJ1-2, with a possible D match to TRBD1 (5 bases). V was clipped by 4 bases and J by 1 base, with 10 bases between them. CDR1 and CDR2 from the germline V gene are LGHNA and YSLEER. This CDR3 spans 14 amino acids. The CDR3 DNA reads TGCGCCAGCAGCCTACTCAGGGTTAACTATGGCTACACCTTC. This translates into CASSLLRVNYGYTF.

The chain has TRBV24-1 and TRBJ1-5, with no clear D. Looked up from germline, CDR1 is KGHDR and CDR2 is SFDVKD. Trimming took 0 bases from V and 1 from J, leaving 3 bases between them. There are 14 residues in the CDR3. CDR3 amino acids: CATSDLSSNQPQHF. The CDR3 nucleotides read TGTGCCACCAGTGATTTGAGCAGCAATCAGCCCCAGCATTTT.

In this sample, this clonotype turned up many times. The genes are TRBV7-2 and TRBJ2-3; no clear D gene. The CDR3 has 17 amino acids. V was pared by 1 base and J by 1 base, with 15 bases between. Germline V gene sequence: CDR1 SGHTA, CDR2 FQGNSA. CDR3 sequence reads: CASSLVLLRLGTDTQYF. The CDR3 nucleotides are TGTGCCAGCAGCTTAGTCTTATTAAGGCTAGGCACAGATACGCAGTATTTT.

This clonotype was seen a handful of times. The V and J genes are TRBV7-2 and TRBJ2-1, with TRBD2 matching 8 bases. The junction had 9 bases not matched to a gene; V was cut back by 5 bases and J by 6 bases. Germline values: CDR1 SGHTA, CDR2 FQGNSA. The CDR3 is 15 residues long. CDR3 protein: CASSVQPGLVNEQFF. The CDR3 DNA follows: TGTGCCAGCAGCGTCCAGCCGGGACTAGTCAATGAGCAGTTCTTC.

This sequence joins TRBV12-3 or TRBV12-4 and TRBJ2-2, with D possibly matching TRBD2 (5 bases). Deletions cut 4 bases from V and 1 base from J, with 7 bases between. This CDR3 is built from 14 residues. The CDR3 bases are TGTGCCAGCAGTTGGAGCGGGAACACCGGGGAGCTGTTTTTT. Translated, it gives CASSWSGNTGELFF.

The rearrangement links TRBV29-1 to TRBJ1-3, with 9 positions matching TRBD1. Germline lookup yields CDR1 SQVTM and CDR2 ANQGSEA. CDR3 length: 15 amino acids. Unmatched junction bases numbered 4, after V lost 2 bases and J lost 2 bases. CDR3 sequence: CSVERDRDPGNTIYF. CDR3 DNA: TGCAGCGTTGAACGGGACAGGGACCCTGGAAACACCATATATTTT.

At least ten counts were recorded for this clonotype. V and J are TRBV19 and TRBJ2-7, with unresolved D. CDR1 is LNHDA, CDR2 SQIVND, per germline (reference sequence). V lost 7 bases to trimming and J lost 5 bases, with 18 bases between them. The CDR3 sequence is 14 residues long. CDR3 amino acids: CASTPHLLADEQYF. CDR3 sequence (DNA): TGTGCCAGTACCCCACACCTACTCGCGGACGAGCAGTACTTC.

The chain recombines TRBV6-8 with TRBJ1-1, with 10 bases identical to TRBD1. CDR1 and CDR2 (germline): MNHGY, SAAAGT. The trim removed 6 bases at V and 4 bases at J, leaving 8 bases unmatched. This CDR3 is 15 amino acids long. CDR3 sequence reads: CASSYDRGLGTEAFF. CDR3 nucleotide sequence: TGTGCCAGCAGCTACGACAGGGGGCTCGGCACTGAAGCTTTCTTT.

For the CDR3, the DNA is TGTGCCAGCAGTCCTAGACAGGGGTTCTCCTACGAGCAGTACTTC. Translated, it gives CASSPRQGFSYEQYF. V usage is TRBV28 and J usage is TRBJ2-7; 8 nucleotides align to TRBD1. The CDR3 is made up of 15 amino acids. V was clipped by 5 bases and J by 0 bases; unmatched bases: 6. Germline V lookup: CDR1 MDHEN, CDR2 SYDVKM.

J is TRBJ1-1 and V is TRBV27; D gene uncertain. The germline V gene encodes CDR1 MNHEY and CDR2 SMNVEV (reference sequence). The V and J ends lost 1 base and 0 bases respectively, with 3 bases between them. The CDR3 length is 13 residues. This CDR3 is CASSLYLNTEAFF. CDR3 coding DNA: TGTGCCAGCAGTTTATATCTGAACACTGAAGCTTTCTTT.

J is TRBJ2-1 and V is TRBV11-3, with D maybe TRBD2 (6 bases). Germline lookup yields CDR1 SGHNT and CDR2 YENEEA. V was pared by 0 bases and J by 2 bases, with 11 bases between. The CDR3 is 16 amino acids. The CDR3, as DNA: TGTGCCAGCAGCTTAGAAGGGACTGGGCCCTACAATGAGCAGTTCTTC. Amino acid sequence: CASSLEGTGPYNEQFF.

The CDR3 region is CASIWTTNAYNEQFF. The DNA of the CDR3 is TGTGCCAGCATCTGGACGACAAATGCCTACAATGAGCAGTTCTTC. The chain employs TRBV11-2 and TRBJ2-1; D remains ambiguous. The germline CDR1 and CDR2 sequences are SGHAT and FQNNGV. Between the trimmed V and J ends, which lost 7 bases and 2 bases, there was a span of 15 bases. CDR3 length equals 15 residues.

This chain links TRBV6-5 with TRBJ2-3; D possibly corresponds to TRBD1 (6 bases). Per germline, CDR1 MNHEY and CDR2 SVGAGI. V lost 5 bases, J lost 0 bases, and 18 bases lay in between. The CDR3 sequence is 17 residues long. CDR3 in DNA: TGTGCCAGCAGTGAATTTAGGGGGACAAGTAGCACAGATACGCAGTATTTT. It codes for CASSEFRGTSSTDTQYF.

Ten or more counts support this clonotype. V gene TRBV7-8 combines with J gene TRBJ2-1, with TRBD1 as a possible D gene (7 bases). V dropped 0 bases and J dropped 6 bases, with 21 bases sitting between them. Germline CDR1 SGHVS, CDR2 FQNEAQ. The CDR3 totals 18 residues. For the CDR3, the DNA is TGTGCCAGCAGCTTAGCCGGGAGACAGGGACGAGGGTTCAATGAGCAGTTCTTC. Its translation: CASSLAGRQGRGFNEQFF.

This clonotype has just a few counts. This chain connects TRBV4-1 to TRBJ2-2, with TRBD2 identical over 9 bases. CDR1 and CDR2 (germline): MGHRA, YSYEKL. The ends lost 1 base at V and 6 bases at J; junction bases unmatched: 9. The length of the CDR3 is 17 residues. CDR3 in amino acids: CASSQGSAGGAAGELFF. The CDR3 DNA sequence: TGCGCCAGCAGCCAAGGGTCAGCGGGAGGTGCTGCCGGGGAGCTGTTTTTT.

The V and J genes are TRBV6-4 and TRBJ2-1, with 8 nucleotides matching TRBD2. The CDR3 totals 15 residues. Germline CDR1 MRHNA, CDR2 SNTAGT. V trimming: 4 bases; J trimming: 7 bases; junction bases outside the gene matches: 9. The chain's CDR3 is CASSARSGSLNEQFF. CDR3 sequence (DNA): TGTGCCAGCAGTGCCCGGAGCGGGAGTTTAAATGAGCAGTTCTTC.

The chain carries TRBV19 and TRBJ1-1; TRBD1 matches 11 bases. Germline V gene data show CDR1 as LNHDA and CDR2 as SQIVND (reference sequence). V dropped 3 bases and J dropped 1; count of bases not matched to a gene: 7. The CDR3 runs to 17 residues. Written as DNA, the CDR3 is TGTGCCAGTAGTATCCTCGAGGACAGGGGGCAGAACACTGAAGCTTTCTTT. This codes for CASSILEDRGQNTEAFF.